Each of the 18 T cell receptor beta chains below was sequenced from the same sample in a study of tumor-infiltrating lymphocytes in localized non-small cell lung cancer. The protocol was immunoSEQ multiplex PCR, while the TCRdb copy is restricted to in-frame clones and leaves out a portion. This table holds roughly 14,000 clones, roughly 70% found once. The sequenced material came from lung tumor tissue. The origin of the receptors is a human donor with non-small cell lung cancer.

The rearrangement joins TRBV5-5 to TRBJ1-3, with 7 bases that match TRBD1. The germline CDR1 and CDR2 sequences are SGHKS and YYEKEE (reference sequence). The CDR3 is 16 amino acids. Germline trimming cut 2 bases from V and 1 base from J; bases unmatched to any gene: 6. The CDR3 protein is CASSLTTGLSGNTIYF. For the CDR3, the DNA is TGTGCCAGCAGCTTAACGACAGGGCTTTCTGGAAACACCATATATTTT.

The rearrangement links TRBV7-2 to TRBJ1-1, with 9 bases lining up with TRBD1. CDR1 is SGHTA and CDR2 is FQGNSA in the germline V gene. The CDR3 contains 14 residues. After removal of 1 base from V and 5 bases from J, the junction contained 2 bases not matched to a gene. CDR3 region: CASSLVTGGTEAFF. CDR3 in DNA: TGTGCCAGCAGCTTAGTGACAGGGGGGACTGAAGCTTTCTTT.

This CDR3 is CASSSLGVQARDYGYTF. DNA of the CDR3: TGTGCCAGCAGCTCTTTGGGGGTACAGGCGCGAGACTATGGCTACACCTTC. V and J are TRBV11-2 and TRBJ1-2, with D tentatively TRBD1 (5 bases). Trimming shortened V by 4 bases and J by 3 bases, and 21 bases separated the two germline ends. CDR3 size: 17 residues. Germline assignment: CDR1 SGHAT and CDR2 FQNNGV.

The CDR3 coding sequence is TGTGCCAGTAGTATGGGACTAGCGGACGAGCAGTACTTC. Its protein is CASSMGLADEQYF. This chain connects TRBV19 to TRBJ2-7; 11 positions agree with TRBD2. CDR1 and CDR2 from the germline V gene are LNHDA and SQIVND (reference sequence). The CDR3 consists of 13 residues. The trim removed 3 bases at V and 5 bases at J, leaving 0 bases unmatched.

The V call is TRBV5-1, the J call TRBJ2-7, with unresolved D. Trimming shortened V by 3 bases and J by 3 bases, and 13 bases separated the two germline ends. Germline V lookup: CDR1 SGHRS, CDR2 YFSETQ. The CDR3 runs to 14 residues. The CDR3 region is CASSSGRINYEQYF. The CDR3 nucleotides are TGCGCCAGCAGCTCCGGACGGATTAACTACGAGCAGTACTTC.

This clone was found once. The rearrangement links TRBV18 to TRBJ2-2, with D tentatively TRBD1 (7 bases). This CDR3 is built from 17 residues. CDR1 is KGHSH and CDR2 is LQKENI in the germline V gene. The V and J ends lost 6 bases and 1 base respectively, with 18 bases between them. The CDR3 spells CASSQEGAMGNTGELFF. The CDR3 nucleotides are TGTGCCAGCTCGCAGGAGGGGGCCATGGGGAACACCGGGGAGCTGTTTTTT. The full variable domain, rest sourced from reference TRBV18 and TRBJ2-2, is NAGVMQNPRHLVRRRGQEARLRCSPMKGHSHVYWYRQLPEEGLKFMVYLQKENIIDESGMPKERFSAEFPKEGPSILRIQQVVRGDSAAYFCASSQEGAMGNTGELFFGEGSRLTVL.

There are a few counts of this clone. The chain combines TRBV29-1 with TRBJ2-2; the match to TRBD2 covers 9 bases. In germline, CDR1 is SQVTM, CDR2 ANQGSEA. After removal of 4 bases from V and 3 bases from J, the junction contained 6 bases not matched to a gene. This CDR3 is built from 15 residues. For the CDR3, the DNA is TGCAGCGTTGCACAGCGGGGGGCCTACACCGGGGAGCTGTTTTTT. Its protein product is CSVAQRGAYTGELFF.

The chain uses TRBV11-2 and TRBJ2-7, with D unclear. V gave up 3 bases and J gave up 2 bases, with 8 bases separating them. The CDR3 length is 13 residues. Germline V lookup: CDR1 SGHAT, CDR2 FQNNGV. The CDR3 DNA is TGTGCCAGCAGCTTGGGATATACCTACGAGCAGTACTTC. It encodes CASSLGYTYEQYF.

The V and J genes are TRBV11-2 and TRBJ2-6; D is undetermined. The CDR3 extends over 14 amino acids. V lost 6 bases and J lost 0, with 6 bases in between. The germline V gene encodes CDR1 SGHAT and CDR2 FQNNGV. CDR3 sequence (DNA): TGTGCCAGCAGGCCTCACTCTGGGGCCAACGTCCTGACTTTC. Its protein product is CASRPHSGANVLTF.

J is TRBJ2-5 and V is TRBV7-6, with 12 bases fitting TRBD2. Per the germline V gene, CDR1 is SGHVS and CDR2 is FNYEAQ. Germline trimming cut 1 base from V and 5 bases from J; bases unmatched to any gene: 8. This CDR3 spans 17 amino acids. Here the CDR3 reads CASSLETSGGVMETQYF. In DNA form, the CDR3 reads TGTGCCAGCAGCTTAGAGACTAGCGGGGGAGTAATGGAGACCCAGTACTTC.

This chain joins TRBV27 and TRBJ2-5; D is uncertain. The CDR3 is made up of 14 amino acids. The V and J ends lost 2 bases and 7 bases respectively, with 14 bases between them. Per the germline V gene, CDR1 is MNHEY and CDR2 is SMNVEV (reference sequence). The CDR3 DNA is TGTGCCAGCAGTTTAATCGGTCGTGCCGGGACCCAGTACTTC. As protein: CASSLIGRAGTQYF.

The CDR3 DNA reads TGCGCCAGCAGCCTAGGGTACCCTCAAGAGACCCAGTACTTC. It encodes CASSLGYPQETQYF. The chain is built from TRBV5-1 and TRBJ2-5; no firm D call. The germline V and J ends were trimmed by 4 bases and 2 bases, with 12 bases remaining between them. The CDR3 extends over 14 amino acids. Germline V lookup: CDR1 SGHRS, CDR2 YFSETQ.

In nucleotides, the CDR3 is TGTGCCATCAGTGAACCACCGAGGGCGGAGGACAGCTACGAGCAGTACTTC. Protein product: CAISEPPRAEDSYEQYF. The genes are TRBV10-3 and TRBJ2-7; D might be TRBD1 (6 bases). V was shortened by 3 bases and J by 3 bases, with 21 bases between the two germline ends. Germline CDR1 is ENHRY and CDR2 is SYGVKD. The CDR3 has 17 amino acids.

The chain joins TRBV4-2 to TRBJ2-1, with TRBD2 matching 15 bases. Germline CDR1 is LGHNA and CDR2 is YNFKEQ. This CDR3 comprises 16 residues. J lost 7 bases, V lost 0 bases, and 1 base had no gene match. As DNA, the CDR3 is TGTGCCAGCAGCCAAGATGGACTAGCGGGAGGGAATGAGCAGTTCTTC. It translates to CASSQDGLAGGNEQFF.

J is TRBJ2-1 and V is TRBV4-3, with 15 bases lining up with TRBD2. The CDR3 totals 18 residues. After removal of 5 bases from V and 8 bases from J, the junction contained 13 bases not matched to a gene. Germline V lookup: CDR1 LGHNA, CDR2 YSLEER. In DNA form, the CDR3 reads TGCGCCAGCAGCTCCCACGGACTAGCGGGGGGGCTTAAGGATGAGCAGTTCTTC. It specifies CASSSHGLAGGLKDEQFF.

In this sample, this clone is medium-sized (0.01 to 0.1%). J is TRBJ1-5 and V is TRBV28, with TRBD1 as a possible D gene (6 bases). Trimming cost V 8 bases and J 0 bases, with 14 bases left between them. Germline V CDR1 and CDR2: MDHEN, SYDVKM. The CDR3 consists of 15 residues. CDR3 bases: TGTGCCAGCCTGCGGCCACAGGGTAGCAATCAGCCCCAGCATTTT. It translates to CASLRPQGSNQPQHF.

The chain couples TRBV5-1 to TRBJ1-4, with unresolved D. CDR3 length: 13 residues. V gave up 1 base and J gave up 4 bases, with 5 bases separating them. Looked up from germline, CDR1 is SGHRS and CDR2 is YFSETQ. Here the CDR3 reads CASSLLGNEKLFF. CDR3 DNA sequence: TGCGCCAGCAGCTTGCTGGGTAATGAAAAACTGTTTTTT.

The rearrangement links TRBV5-1 to TRBJ2-2, with D unclear. This CDR3 is built from 16 residues. Germline V gene data show CDR1 as SGHRS and CDR2 as YFSETQ. Deletions cut 0 bases from V and 2 bases from J, with 11 bases between. The CDR3 loop is CASSLAVSVNTGELFF. The CDR3 DNA sequence: TGCGCCAGCAGCTTGGCGGTCTCTGTTAACACCGGGGAGCTGTTTTTT.